The rows below give T cell receptor beta chains drawn from one sample of a study of CD8+ T cells in alopecia areata. The method was immunoSEQ multiplex PCR; TCRdb's version includes in-frame clones alone and lacks a portion of them. The top ten clones hold approximately 2.9% of a sample with some 200,000 clones, around two fifths of them seen once. The starting material was CD4+ T cells sorted from blood, obtained between weeks 36 and 40, from a patient treated with tofacitinib. The receptors derive from a human donor with alopecia areata. CDR3s include the opening cysteine and the closing phenylalanine or tryptophan. The D gene is left open where the match is weak. Clone size appears in some rows only: once, few, many, or a class for an expanded clone.

clone size	V gene	J gene	D gene	CDR3 DNA	CDR3 protein
few	TRBV27	TRBJ2-5	NA	TGTGCCAGCAGTATCCGGGCCCCCGGGGAGACCCAGTACTTC	CASSIRAPGETQYF
NA	TRBV9	TRBJ2-5	TRBD1	TGTGCCAGCAGCGTAGGTATTGGGACAGGGGCTCAAGAGACCCAGTACTTC	CASSVGIGTGAQETQYF
NA	TRBV7-8	TRBJ1-4	NA	TGTGCCAGCAGCTTGGGAGGGGTTGGAGAAAAACTGTTTTTT	CASSLGGVGEKLFF
NA	TRBV14	TRBJ2-2	TRBD2	TGTGCCAGCAGCTTTCAGGCGGGAGCGTACACCGGGGAGCTGTTTTTT	CASSFQAGAYTGELFF
few	TRBV5-4	TRBJ2-5	TRBD1	TGTGCCAGCGCCGGGACAGGGAGTTTTTCCCAAGAGACCCAGTACTTC	CASAGTGSFSQETQYF
NA	TRBV30	TRBJ2-4	NA	TGTGCCTGGATTAGCGCGGTAAACATTCAGTACTTC	CAWISAVNIQYF
many	TRBV7-2	TRBJ1-2	NA	TGTGCCAGCAGCTTAATAGGGTTCGGCTACACCTTC	CASSLIGFGYTF
NA	TRBV15	TRBJ2-3	TRBD2	TGTGCCACCAACAAAAAAACCGGGACTAGCGGCACAGATACGCAGTATTTT	CATNKKTGTSGTDTQYF
NA	TRBV29-1	TRBJ2-5	TRBD1	TGCAGCGTTGCAATAGGGACAGGGGGAGAGACCCAGTACTTC	CSVAIGTGGETQYF
NA	TRBV27	TRBJ2-1	TRBD2	TGTGCCAGCAGCCCGATTCCTGGGACTAGCGGGATCTCCTACAATGAGCAGTTCTTC	CASSPIPGTSGISYNEQFF
few	TRBV29-1	TRBJ1-1	NA	TGCAGCGCTGGATTTAGGGAGAACACTGAAGCTTTCTTT	CSAGFRENTEAFF
NA	TRBV5-6	TRBJ1-1	TRBD1	TGTGCCAGCAGCCAGACAGGGATGTTAGCTTTCTTT	CASSQTGMLAFF
NA	TRBV4-2	TRBJ2-1	NA	TGTGCCAGCAGCCAAAGGCATTCCAGCTCCTACAATGAGCAGTTCTTC	CASSQRHSSSYNEQFF
NA	TRBV7-9	TRBJ2-3	NA	TGTGCCAGCAGCTTAGGAGTTAACACAGATACGCAGTATTTT	CASSLGVNTDTQYF
NA	TRBV9	TRBJ1-1	NA	TGTGCCAGCAGCCTCCGGGACCAAGGGAAAGCTTTCTTT	CASSLRDQGKAFF
NA	TRBV5-1	TRBJ2-1	NA	TGCGCCAGCAGCCCCGGGGCCCCAGGGTACAATGAGCAGTTCTTC	CASSPGAPGYNEQFF
few	TRBV11-1	TRBJ2-1	NA	TGTGCCAGCACCCACCGGGGAGTCCGGAACAATGAGCAGTTCTTC	CASTHRGVRNNEQFF
NA	TRBV28	TRBJ2-5	TRBD1	TGTGCCAGCAGTCCAGGGGGTATCAACAAGACCCAGTACTTC	CASSPGGINKTQYF
NA	TRBV7-2	TRBJ1-2	TRBD1	TGTGCCAGCACCGCGACAGGGGGCGGTGGCTACACCTTC	CASTATGGGGYTF
NA	TRBV4-2	TRBJ2-1	NA	TGTGCCAGCAGCCAAGGGGTTCGGGGGCCCTACAATGAGCAGTTCTTC	CASSQGVRGPYNEQFF
NA	TRBV28	TRBJ1-1	TRBD1	TGTGCCAGCAGCAAAGACAGGGACACTGAAGCTTTCTTT	CASSKDRDTEAFF
once	TRBV21-1	TRBJ2-5	NA	TGTGCCAGCAGCATTTATGACCGGGACAGGGATAAAGAGACCCAGTACTTC	CASSIYDRDRDKETQYF
NA	TRBV7-8	TRBJ1-1	NA	TGTGCCAGCAGCTTAGAAGCGTACACTGAAGCTTTCTTT	CASSLEAYTEAFF
NA	TRBV5-6	TRBJ1-2	NA	TGTGCCAGCAGCTTATCGGGGTCCTCCTATGGCTACACCTTC	CASSLSGSSYGYTF
NA	TRBV30	TRBJ2-7	NA	TGTGCCTGGAGTCCCCACAGGGACGAGCAGTACTTC	CAWSPHRDEQYF
NA	TRBV19	TRBJ2-5	NA	TGTGCCAGTAGTATAGACTCTGACCCCTTGGAGACCCAGTACTTC	CASSIDSDPLETQYF
few	TRBV6-1	TRBJ2-6	NA	TGTGCCAGCAGTGAAAGTACAGGTTCTGGGGCCAACGTCCTGACTTTC	CASSESTGSGANVLTF
NA	TRBV15	TRBJ1-1	NA	TGTGCCACCAGCAGAGAAGCCCGGGCCACTGAAGCTTTCTTT	CATSREARATEAFF
NA	TRBV7-2	TRBJ2-5	NA	TGTGCCAGCAGCCTCTCTCGGGGTTGGGAGACCCAGTACTTC	CASSLSRGWETQYF
NA	TRBV15	TRBJ2-5	TRBD2	TGTGCCACCAGCAGAGTGGGCGGGAGATCAGAGACCCAGTACTTC	CATSRVGGRSETQYF
NA	TRBV15	TRBJ2-7	NA	TGTGCCACCAGCCAAGGGACCCTCTCCTACGAGCAGTACTTC	CATSQGTLSYEQYF
few	TRBV18	TRBJ2-5	TRBD1	TGTGCCAGCTCACCGATACAGGGGTTCGTCAGAGAGACCCAGTACTTC	CASSPIQGFVRETQYF
few	TRBV28	TRBJ2-7	TRBD1	TGTGCCAGCAGTTTATCTCCGAGACAGGGCTACGAGCAGTACTTC	CASSLSPRQGYEQYF
few	TRBV2	TRBJ1-4	TRBD1	TGTGCCAGCAGTCCAGGGCGCAGGGGGCGCTTAACTGAAAAACTGTTTTTT	CASSPGRRGRLTEKLFF
once	TRBV25-1	TRBJ2-4	NA	TGTGCCAGCAGGGGAGCGGAGATTCAGTACTTC	CASRGAEIQYF
NA	TRBV5-6	TRBJ2-4	NA	TGTGCCAGCAGCTTGGATGTATCTAGGATTACCAAAAACATTCAGTACTTC	CASSLDVSRITKNIQYF
few	TRBV19	TRBJ2-7	TRBD2	TGTGCCAGTAGTCCTCGAACTAGCGGGAGTTACGAGCAGTACTTC	CASSPRTSGSYEQYF
NA	TRBV30	TRBJ2-5	NA	TGTGCCTGGAGTGTGATCTTTCCGGAGACCCAGTACTTC	CAWSVIFPETQYF
NA	TRBV14	TRBJ1-2	NA	TGTGCCAGCAGCCCGACTATGGCCAGGCATGGCTACACCTTC	CASSPTMARHGYTF
NA	TRBV29-1	TRBJ2-1	NA	TGCAGCGTTGAAGGACGGGAGAGGGTCCACAATGAGCAGTTCTTC	CSVEGRERVHNEQFF
NA	TRBV6-5	TRBJ1-2	TRBD1	TGTGCCAGCAGTTCACTCAGGGGGCCCGGCGGCTATGGCTACACCTTC	CASSSLRGPGGYGYTF
NA	TRBV14	TRBJ2-7	TRBD2	TGTGCCAGCAGACCTCTCGCGGGAGGTCTCGAGCAGTACTTC	CASRPLAGGLEQYF
many	TRBV2	TRBJ2-3	NA	TGTGCCAGCAGTGTAACACAGGGCACAGATACGCAGTATTTT	CASSVTQGTDTQYF
NA	TRBV11-2	TRBJ2-1	NA	TGTGCCAGCAGCTTAGCCAGATACAATGAGCAGTTCTTC	CASSLARYNEQFF
few	TRBV7-6	TRBJ2-5	NA	TGTGCCAGCAGGGGAGGGGGAGGTTCACCGACCCAGTACTTC	CASRGGGGSPTQYF
NA	TRBV9	TRBJ2-7	NA	TGTGCCAGCAGCGTAGCTGCCGGGTCCTACGAGCAGTACTTC	CASSVAAGSYEQYF
NA	TRBV11-2	TRBJ2-1	NA	TGTGCCAGCAGCCCAGGGGGGAGTGTCTACAATGAGCAGTTCTTC	CASSPGGSVYNEQFF
few	TRBV28	TRBJ2-7	NA	TGTGCCTGCAGTCCAGCGGGCCCAAGCTCCTACGAGCAGTACTTC	CACSPAGPSSYEQYF
NA	TRBV27	TRBJ2-1	TRBD2	TGTGCCAGCAGTTTTTATTGGGAGGGGTTGGGACTAGCGGGCCCCCTCTCCTACAATGAGCAGTTCTTC	CASSFYWEGLGLAGPLSYNEQFF
few	TRBV29-1	TRBJ2-1	NA	TGCAGCGTAGCACAGAAAAATGAGCAGTTCTTC	CSVAQKNEQFF
many	TRBV7-2	TRBJ2-7	TRBD2	TGTGCCAGCAGCGCGGGACTACACTACGAGCAGTACTTC	CASSAGLHYEQYF
NA	TRBV4-3	TRBJ2-1	NA	TGCGCCAGCAGCCACCTGGGGTTCTACAATGAGCAGTTCTTC	CASSHLGFYNEQFF